The sequence of this TCR beta chain was determined in a study of CD8+ T cells in alopecia areata. Overall study results and limits: Many of the expanded lesional clones endured in scalp and blood while on tofacitinib.

Treatment meaning: oral pan-JAK inhibitor, 5-10 mg twice daily. Concerning this clone: Its antigen is unknown.

RNA, once extracted, was reverse transcribed into cDNA for use as the sequencing template. Data came from immunoSEQ multiplex PCR; TCRdb stores just in-frame clones and leaves some out. This sample has around 170,000 clones, with 45% to 60% found just once. Germline-derived CDR1 and CDR2 are SGHRS and YFSETQ. The CDR3 runs 15 residues. The J segment lost 7 bases and the V segment lost 4 bases, leaving 10 bases of the junction unmatched. The source material was CD8+ T cells sorted from blood, sampled at roughly week 52, from a patient treated with tofacitinib. The rearrangement joins TRBV5-1 to TRBJ2-1, with 8 bases lining up with TRBD1. The TCR was taken from a human donor with alopecia areata. Here the CDR3 reads CASSGRQGAGNEQFF. CDR3 bases: TGCGCCAGCAGCGGACGGCAGGGGGCAGGGAATGAGCAGTTCTTC. Full variable domain (missing parts from reference TRBV5-1 and TRBJ2-1): KAGVTQTPRYLIKTRGQQVTLSCSPISGHRSVSWYQQTPGQGLQFLFEYFSETQRNKGNFPGRFSGRQFSNSRSEMNVSTLELGDSALYLCASSGRQGAGNEQFFGPGTRLTVL.